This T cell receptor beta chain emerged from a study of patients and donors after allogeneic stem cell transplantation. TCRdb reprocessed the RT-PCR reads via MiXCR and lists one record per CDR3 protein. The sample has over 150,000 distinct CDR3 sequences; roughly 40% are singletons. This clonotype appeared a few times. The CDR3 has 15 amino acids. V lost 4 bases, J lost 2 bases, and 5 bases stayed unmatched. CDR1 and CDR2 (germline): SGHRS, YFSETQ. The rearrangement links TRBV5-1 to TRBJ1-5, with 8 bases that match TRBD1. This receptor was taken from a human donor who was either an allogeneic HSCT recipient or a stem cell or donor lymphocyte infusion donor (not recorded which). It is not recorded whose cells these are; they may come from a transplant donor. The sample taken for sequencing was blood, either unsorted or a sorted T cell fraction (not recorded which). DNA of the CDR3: TGCGCCAGCAGCGTGGGGACAGGCGGCAATCAGCCCCAGCATTTT. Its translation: CASSVGTGGNQPQHF. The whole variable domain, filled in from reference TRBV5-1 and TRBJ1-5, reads KAGVTQTPRYLIKTRGQQVTLSCSPISGHRSVSWYQQTPGQGLQFLFEYFSETQRNKGNFPGRFSGRQFSNSRSEMNVSTLELGDSALYLCASSVGTGGNQPQHFGDGTRLSIL.